Presented here are 30 T cell receptor beta chains from one specimen sequenced in a study of metastatic and nonmetastatic thyroid tumors. TCRdb reprocessed the PCR reads via MiXCR. The sample has approximately 15,000 clones; around an eighth are singletons. Each patient went into thyroid surgery without having received any treatment. The sequenced material came from tumor tissue. These receptors originate from a female donor with papillary thyroid cancer or a benign thyroid nodule (not recorded which). Some clones in this sample may be carry-over from other donors' samples.

The chain links TRBV5-1 to TRBJ2-7; 13 nucleotides align to TRBD2. This CDR3 comprises 14 residues. Per germline, CDR1 SGHRS and CDR2 YFSETQ. With V trimmed by 4 bases and J by 4 bases, 2 bases remained unmatched. CDR3 bases: TGCGCCAGCAGCAAGGGACTAGCGGGGTACGAGCAGTACTTC. Protein sequence: CASSKGLAGYEQYF.

Many counts were recorded for this clone. This rearrangement joins TRBV20-1 to TRBJ2-7; 7 bases fit TRBD1. This CDR3 is built from 14 residues. Germline values: CDR1 DFQATT, CDR2 SNEGSKA (reference sequence). V was pared by 5 bases and J by 0 bases, with 7 bases of the junction left unmatched. The CDR3 reads CSAYGTAISYEQYF. In nucleotides, the CDR3 is TGCAGTGCTTACGGGACAGCGATCTCCTACGAGCAGTACTTC.

The CDR3: CSAVTGTGYYEQYF. The DNA of the CDR3 is TGCAGTGCTGTCACCGGGACAGGCTACTACGAGCAGTACTTC. The rearrangement links TRBV20-1 to TRBJ2-7; 8 bases are a match to TRBD1. The ends lost 5 bases at V and 3 bases at J; junction bases unmatched: 9. Germline V gene data show CDR1 as DFQATT and CDR2 as SNEGSKA (reference sequence). This CDR3 is built from 14 residues.

This clone was detected many times. The genes are TRBV12-3 or TRBV12-4 and TRBJ2-2; 10 bases are shared with TRBD1. This CDR3 contains 14 residues. V gave up 8 bases and J gave up 4 bases; unmatched junction bases: 4. This chain's CDR3 is CASWTGGVTGELFF. DNA of the CDR3: TGTGCCAGCTGGACAGGGGGGGTCACCGGGGAGCTGTTTTTT.

V usage is TRBV20-1 and J usage is TRBJ2-1; 9 nucleotides match TRBD1. V shed 5 bases, J shed 8 bases, and the junction held 10 bases outside the gene matches. Germline V gene sequence: CDR1 DFQATT, CDR2 SNEGSKA (reference sequence). This CDR3 spans 14 amino acids. CDR3 DNA sequence: TGCAGTGCTGACAGGGGGACAGGAAGGTATGAGCAGTTCTTC. Translated, it gives CSADRGTGRYEQFF.

The chain uses TRBV12-3 or TRBV12-4 and TRBJ2-3, with a weak D call TRBD2 (5 bases). The CDR3 contains 12 residues. Trimming pared 4 bases from V and 10 bases from J, leaving 12 bases between. The CDR3 sequence: CASSSSLGAQYF. The DNA for the CDR3 is TGTGCCAGCAGTTCATCACTAGGAGCGCAGTATTTT.

The sample holds many counts of this clone. V usage is TRBV3-1 and J usage is TRBJ1-1; D call uncertain. V gave up 1 base and J gave up 5 bases, with 20 bases separating them. In germline, CDR1 is LGHDT, CDR2 YNNKEL (reference sequence). The CDR3 consists of 17 residues. In DNA form, the CDR3 reads TGTGCCAGCAGCCAAGTGCTGAGCTTTTCCAAGTCTACTGAAGCTTTCTTT. Its protein is CASSQVLSFSKSTEAFF.

This clone was counted between two and nine times. A much bigger clone sits one base away, suggesting this may be a read error. Other DNA sequences in this sample translate to the same CDR3. The chain carries TRBV6-1 and TRBJ1-4, with D unresolved. This CDR3 is 15 amino acids long. V dropped 8 bases and J dropped 2 bases, with 15 bases sitting between them. CDR1 is MNHNS, CDR2 SASEGT, per germline. CDR3 loop: CASGEGVGTNEKLFF. The CDR3 DNA is TGTGCCAGCGGAGAGGGAGTGGGCACTAATGAAAAACTGTTTTTT.

The sample holds many counts of this clone. Given a much more abundant clone one base away, this may be a read error. This same CDR3 is encoded by further DNA sequences in the sample. V is TRBV11-1 and J is TRBJ2-3, with unresolved D. Germline lookup yields CDR1 SGHAT and CDR2 FQDESV (reference sequence). The V gene lost 2 bases and the J gene lost 2 bases, with 20 bases spanning the gap. This CDR3 has 18 residues. The chain's CDR3 is CASSLWMGGLITTDTQYF. The CDR3 nucleotides are TGTGCCAGCAGCTTATGGATGGGTGGCCTAATTACCACAGATACGCAGTATTTT. Filled out from reference TRBV11-1 and TRBJ2-3, the complete variable domain reads EAEVAQSPRYKITEKSQAVAFWCDPISGHATLYWYRQILGQGPELLVQFQDESVVDDSQLPKDRFSAERLKGVDSTLKIQPAELGDSAMYLCASSLWMGGLITTDTQYFGPGTRLTVL.

In the case of this clone: A much larger clone lies one base from this, so it may be a read error. This sample also contains other DNA sequences that code for the same CDR3. This chain links TRBV9 with TRBJ2-1; D is perhaps TRBD1 or TRBD2 (5 bases each). From germline, CDR1 is SGDLS and CDR2 YYNGEE. CDR3 length: 14 amino acids. V gave up 2 bases and J gave up 3 bases, with 9 bases separating them. CDR3 bases: TGTGCCAGCAGCGTGGGTGGGGGCTACAATGAGCAGTTCTTC. Translating it yields CASSVGGGYNEQFF.

This clone occurred a few times. The chain recombines TRBV6-1 with TRBJ1-6; TRBD1 might be the D (6 bases). The germline CDR1 and CDR2 sequences are MNHNS and SASEGT. The CDR3 length is 14 residues. CDR3 protein: CFSNPWGANSPLHF. The DNA of the CDR3 is TGTTTCAGCAATCCCTGGGGGGCGAATTCACCCCTCCACTTT.

The table lists this clone with many counts. The chain has TRBV7-2 and TRBJ2-7, with D possibly being TRBD1 (5 bases). Germline CDR1 and CDR2: SGHTA and FQGNSA. Trimming removed 1 base from V and 3 bases from J, with 10 bases in between. The CDR3 is 14 residues long. The CDR3 is CASSLDQGHYEQYF. CDR3 nucleotide sequence: TGTGCCAGCAGCTTAGATCAGGGCCACTACGAGCAGTACTTC.

This clone appeared many times. The V gene is TRBV15, the J gene TRBJ2-3, with D perhaps TRBD1 or TRBD2 (5 bases each). The CDR3 loop spans 14 amino acids. Germline V lookup: CDR1 LNHNV, CDR2 YYDKDF (reference sequence). Trimming shortened V by 3 bases and J by 6 bases, and 13 bases separated the two germline ends. The CDR3 region has the DNA TGTGCCACCAGCAGTCTGGGGTGGGGGGATACGCAGTATTTT. Translation: CATSSLGWGDTQYF. Full variable domain (missing parts from reference TRBV15 and TRBJ2-3): DAMVIQNPRYQVTQFGKPVTLSCSQTLNHNVMYWYQQKSSQAPKLLFHYYDKDFNNEADTPDNFQSRRPNTSFCFLDIRSPGLGDTAMYLCATSSLGWGDTQYFGPGTRLTVL.

This clone occurred many times. Given a much more abundant clone one base away, this may be a read error. The chain uses TRBV19 and TRBJ1-6; no reliable D call. The CDR3 has 14 residues. Trimming removed 6 bases at V and 1 base at J, with 7 bases between. CDR1 and CDR2 (germline): LNHDA, SQIVND (reference sequence). The CDR3 loop reads CASRGGSYNSPLHF. The CDR3 nucleotides are TGTGCCAGTAGGGGCGGTTCCTATAATTCACCCCTCCACTTT.

The rearrangement uses TRBV6-1 and TRBJ1-1; D is unresolved. The CDR3 runs 11 residues. Trimming cost V 4 bases and J 7 bases, with 7 bases left between them. The germline CDR1 and CDR2 sequences are MNHNS and SASEGT. The CDR3 protein is CASSGAHEAFF. The CDR3 coding sequence is TGTGCCAGCAGTGGGGCTCATGAAGCTTTCTTT.

This clone was seen at least ten times. The chain links TRBV28 to TRBJ1-5, with D tentatively TRBD1 (5 bases). Germline values: CDR1 MDHEN, CDR2 SYDVKM. The CDR3 consists of 15 residues. V dropped 2 bases and J dropped 3 bases, with 11 bases sitting between them. CDR3 protein: CASSLMGLVNQPQHF. For the CDR3, the DNA is TGTGCCAGCAGTTTAATGGGGCTCGTCAATCAGCCCCAGCATTTT.

This chain links TRBV7-8 with TRBJ1-5; 9 bases align to TRBD1. CDR3 length: 16 amino acids. CDR1 SGHVS and CDR2 FQNEAQ come from the germline V gene. The J segment lost 6 bases and the V segment lost 5 bases, leaving 11 bases of the junction unmatched. DNA of the CDR3: TGTGCCAGCAGCCTAAGTCCGGGACAGGGTCTTCAGCCCCAGCATTTT. It yields the protein CASSLSPGQGLQPQHF.

This clone was recorded many times. This may be a read error, as it is one base from a much larger clone. The rearrangement uses TRBV12-3 or TRBV12-4 and TRBJ1-1, with a possible D match to TRBD1 (5 bases). Trimming removed 3 bases from V and 3 bases from J, with 11 bases in between. This CDR3 spans 14 amino acids. The CDR3 DNA reads TGTGCCAGCAGTTTTGGGGACCTGGACACTGAAGCTTTCTTT. This translates into CASSFGDLDTEAFF.

This clone appeared many times. V usage is TRBV6-1 and J usage is TRBJ2-3; TRBD1 agrees at 7 bases. Germline V CDR1 and CDR2: MNHNS, SASEGT. There are 16 residues in the CDR3. J was trimmed by 1 base and V by 5 bases; bases with no gene match: 9. The CDR3 sequence: CASSRRGGAGTDTQYF. For the CDR3, the DNA is TGTGCCAGCAGTCGCAGAGGGGGCGCGGGCACAGATACGCAGTATTTT.

There are many counts of this clone. The V and J genes are TRBV28 and TRBJ1-6, with D possibly matching TRBD1 (5 bases). Trimming removed 6 bases from V and 0 bases from J, with 15 bases in between. Looked up from germline, CDR1 is MDHEN and CDR2 is SYDVKM. CDR3 length equals 17 residues. The CDR3 region is CASRGTSLGSYNSPLHF. CDR3 DNA: TGTGCCAGCAGGGGGACTTCCCTAGGCTCCTATAATTCACCCCTCCACTTT.

The chain links TRBV30 to TRBJ1-2, with D unresolved. CDR3 length: 11 residues. Trimming pared 8 bases from V and 7 bases from J, leaving 14 bases between. Looked up from germline, CDR1 is GTSNPN and CDR2 is SVGIG (reference sequence). CDR3 bases: TGTGCCGGGGTTCGAGTAGGTGGCTACACCTTC. It translates to CAGVRVGGYTF.

This clone was detected a few times. The rearrangement links TRBV6-2 or TRBV6-3 to TRBJ2-7; possible D gene TRBD2, 6 bases. Germline V gene sequence: CDR1 MNHEY, CDR2 SVGEGT. CDR3 length: 13 residues. With 8 bases removed from V and 6 bases from J, the gap between germline ends came to 17 bases. CDR3 sequence: CASQREIVAEQYF. CDR3 sequence (DNA): TGTGCCAGCCAACGGGAGATTGTCGCCGAGCAGTACTTC.

This clone was counted at least ten times. V is TRBV5-6 and J is TRBJ2-3; TRBD2 matches at 10 bases. The CDR3 has 16 amino acids. The germline V gene has CDR1 SGHDT and CDR2 YYEEEE. With 0 bases clipped from V and 4 bases from J, the junction kept 5 bases outside the gene matches. The CDR3 coding sequence is TGTGCCAGCAGCTTGGGTACTAGCGGGACACCAGATACGCAGTATTTT. Protein sequence: CASSLGTSGTPDTQYF.

This clone was recorded at least ten times. This chain links TRBV7-8 with TRBJ2-6; D remains unclear. V gave up 2 bases and J gave up 0 bases, with 2 bases separating them. This CDR3 contains 14 residues. CDR1 and CDR2 from the germline V gene are SGHVS and FQNEAQ. Written as DNA, the CDR3 is TGTGCCAGCAGCTTAAACTCTGGGGCCAACGTCCTGACTTTC. Translated: CASSLNSGANVLTF.

This clone was counted ten times or more. This rearrangement joins TRBV5-1 to TRBJ1-4, with D possibly being TRBD1 (5 bases). Germline CDR1 SGHRS, CDR2 YFSETQ. This CDR3 has 15 residues. Between the trimmed V and J ends, which lost 2 bases and 3 bases, there was a span of 11 bases. CDR3 amino acids: CASSFGGASNEKLFF. CDR3 nucleotides: TGCGCCAGCAGCTTTGGAGGGGCCTCTAATGAAAAACTGTTTTTT. Using reference TRBV5-1 and TRBJ1-4 for the parts outside the CDR3, the full variable domain is KAGVTQTPRYLIKTRGQQVTLSCSPISGHRSVSWYQQTPGQGLQFLFEYFSETQRNKGNFPGRFSGRQFSNSRSEMNVSTLELGDSALYLCASSFGGASNEKLFFGSGTQLSVL.

This clone was picked up many times. Just one base apart from a much larger clone, this may be a read error. This rearrangement joins TRBV11-3 to TRBJ2-1; D unresolved. The CDR3 runs to 12 residues. V lost 1 base to trimming and J lost 8 bases, with 6 bases between them. Germline CDR1 is SGHNT and CDR2 is YENEEA. The CDR3 nucleotides read TGTGCCAGCAGCTTAGCCCCCGATGAGCAGTTCTTC. As protein: CASSLAPDEQFF. Based on the CDR3 plus reference TRBV11-3 and TRBJ2-1, the full variable domain is EAGVVQSPRYKIIEKKQPVAFWCNPISGHNTLYWYLQNLGQGPELLIRYENEEAVDDSQLPKDRFSAERLKGVDSTLKIQPAELGDSAVYLCASSLAPDEQFFGPGTRLTVL.

This clone was counted many times. The same CDR3 arises from other DNA sequences in this sample as well. The chain couples TRBV13 to TRBJ1-4; D might be TRBD1 (5 bases). CDR1 and CDR2 from the germline V gene are PRHDT and FYEKMQ (reference sequence). The ends were cut back, 7 bases at V and 0 bases at J, with 36 bases in the middle. The CDR3 consists of 23 residues. The CDR3 reads CASTYTYDLRARTTPPTNEKLFF. Here the CDR3 DNA reads TGTGCCAGCACCTACACTTACGATCTTCGCGCGAGGACAACCCCTCCAACTAATGAAAAACTGTTTTTT.

This clone has a handful of counts. J is TRBJ2-7 and V is TRBV28; 8 nucleotides line up with TRBD2. Unmatched junction bases numbered 11, after V lost 7 bases and J lost 0 bases. CDR3 size: 16 residues. Per the germline V gene, CDR1 is MDHEN and CDR2 is SYDVKM. The CDR3 is CASTLAGSGNSYEQYF. The CDR3 DNA is TGTGCCAGCACCCTAGCGGGTAGCGGGAACTCCTACGAGCAGTACTTC.

The chain is built from TRBV4-3 and TRBJ2-5; D call uncertain. CDR1 is LGHNA, CDR2 YSLEER, per germline. Between the trimmed V and J ends, which lost 4 bases and 5 bases, there was a span of 14 bases. There are 14 residues in the CDR3. The CDR3 DNA follows: TGCGCCAGCAGCCCCCGACTTATATACGAGACCCAGTACTTC. Translating gives CASSPRLIYETQYF.

This clone was seen at least ten times. The chain recombines TRBV12-5 with TRBJ1-1, with 10 nucleotides matching TRBD1. Germline CDR1 and CDR2: LGHNT and FRNRAP. V lost 8 bases to trimming and J lost 4 bases; unmatched junction nucleotides: 7. The CDR3 contains 14 residues. The CDR3 sequence: CASRRTGGGTEAFF. In nucleotides, the CDR3 is TGTGCTAGTCGCCGGACAGGGGGAGGCACTGAAGCTTTCTTT.